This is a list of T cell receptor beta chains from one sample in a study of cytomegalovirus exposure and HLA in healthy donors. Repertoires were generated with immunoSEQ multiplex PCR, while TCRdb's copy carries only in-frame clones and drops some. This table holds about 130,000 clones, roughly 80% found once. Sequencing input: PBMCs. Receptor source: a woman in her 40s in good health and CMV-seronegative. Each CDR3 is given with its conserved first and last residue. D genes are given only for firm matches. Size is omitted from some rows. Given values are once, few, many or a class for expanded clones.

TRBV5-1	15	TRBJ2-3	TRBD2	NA	TGCGCCAGCAGCTTCCTACTGGGGAGGGAGGATACGCAGTATTTT	CASSFLLGREDTQYF
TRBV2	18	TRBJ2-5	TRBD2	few	TGTGCCAGCAGTAAATACCAAGGAGCGGGGGGGCCCGGAGAGACCCAGTACTTC	CASSKYQGAGGPGETQYF
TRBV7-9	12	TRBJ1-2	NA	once	TGTGCCAGCAGCTCGGGGAGGGACGGCTACACCTTC	CASSSGRDGYTF
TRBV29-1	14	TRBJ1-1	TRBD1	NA	TGCAGCGTTGACCAGACAGGGACTTACACTGAAGCTTTCTTT	CSVDQTGTYTEAFF
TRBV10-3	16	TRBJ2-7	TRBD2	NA	TGTGCCATCAGCGGGACTAGCGGGAGCACCGGGTACGAGCAGTACTTC	CAISGTSGSTGYEQYF
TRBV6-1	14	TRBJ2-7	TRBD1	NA	TGTGCCAGCAGTGTGACAGGGGACGCCTACGAGCAGTACTTC	CASSVTGDAYEQYF
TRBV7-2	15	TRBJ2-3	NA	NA	TGTGCCAGCAGCTCGCGGGGGCAAAGCACAGATACGCAGTATTTT	CASSSRGQSTDTQYF
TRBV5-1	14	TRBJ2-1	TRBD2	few	TGCGCCAGCAGCTTGACTAGCGGCTACAATGAGCAGTTCTTC	CASSLTSGYNEQFF
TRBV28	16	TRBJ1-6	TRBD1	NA	TGTGCCAGCAGTCCAGGGGGTAGCTCCTATAATTCACCCCTCCACTTT	CASSPGGSSYNSPLHF
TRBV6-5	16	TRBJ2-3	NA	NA	TGTGCCAGCAGTTACTCCCAGTGGACAAGCACAGATACGCAGTATTTT	CASSYSQWTSTDTQYF
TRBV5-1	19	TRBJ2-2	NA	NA	TGCGCCAGCAGCTCCCTCCCCGGGAGTAGGTGGGGGGTATCCGGGGAGCTGTTTTTT	CASSSLPGSRWGVSGELFF
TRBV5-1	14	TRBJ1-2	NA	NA	TGCGCCAGCAGCTTGGGGACACACTCCTATGGCTACACCTTC	CASSLGTHSYGYTF
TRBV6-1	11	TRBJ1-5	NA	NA	TGTGCCAGCAGACACGATCAGCCCCAGCATTTT	CASRHDQPQHF
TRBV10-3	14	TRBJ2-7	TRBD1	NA	TGTGCCATCACTGCGGGGACAGGGGCCTACGAGCAGTACTTC	CAITAGTGAYEQYF
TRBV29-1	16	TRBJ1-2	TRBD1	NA	TGCAGCGTTGGGACCTTCGGGGACAGGGGAGGCTATGGCTACACCTTC	CSVGTFGDRGGYGYTF
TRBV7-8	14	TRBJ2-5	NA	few	TGTGCCAGCAGCCCGAGGCGGTCCCAAGAGACCCAGTACTTC	CASSPRRSQETQYF
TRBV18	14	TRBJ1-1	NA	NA	TGTGCCAGCTCAATCGCAGCGCTGAACACTGAAGCTTTCTTT	CASSIAALNTEAFF
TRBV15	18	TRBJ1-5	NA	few	TGTGCCACCAGCAGAGATGCGAGAGGGCAGCTTAGCAATCAGCCCCAGCATTTT	CATSRDARGQLSNQPQHF
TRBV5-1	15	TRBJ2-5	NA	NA	TGCGCCAGCAGCTTCGACGGAGGGTTACGGGAGACCCAGTACTTC	CASSFDGGLRETQYF
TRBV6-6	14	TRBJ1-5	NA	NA	TGTGCCAGCAGTTATAGTCAGGGAAGTCAGCCCCAGCATTTT	CASSYSQGSQPQHF
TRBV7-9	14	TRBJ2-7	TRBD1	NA	TGTGCCAGCAGCCACGATGACAGGGAGTACGAGCAGTACTTC	CASSHDDREYEQYF
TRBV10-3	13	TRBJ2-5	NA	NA	TGTGCCATCAGTCCTACGTGGGGAGCGGCCCAGTACTTC	CAISPTWGAAQYF
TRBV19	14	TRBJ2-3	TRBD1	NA	TGTGCCAGTAGCGCGGACAGGGGGCGAGATACGCAGTATTTT	CASSADRGRDTQYF
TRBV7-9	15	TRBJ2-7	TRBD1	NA	TGTGCCAGCAGCAAACCGGGACAGGGCTCCTACGAGCAGTACTTC	CASSKPGQGSYEQYF
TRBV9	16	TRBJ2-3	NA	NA	TGTGCCAGCAGCCACAGGTGGGCAGGGGAAGCAGATACGCAGTATTTT	CASSHRWAGEADTQYF
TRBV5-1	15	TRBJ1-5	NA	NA	TGCGCCAGCAGCTACCGACCGGGTGTCAATCAGCCCCAGCATTTT	CASSYRPGVNQPQHF
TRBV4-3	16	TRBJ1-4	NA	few	TGCGCCAGCAGCCAAGATCTGATAGCTACTAATGAAAAACTGTTTTTT	CASSQDLIATNEKLFF
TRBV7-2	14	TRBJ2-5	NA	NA	TGTGCCAGCACCCAACGGAGCAGGGAGGGGGCCCAGTACTTC	CASTQRSREGAQYF
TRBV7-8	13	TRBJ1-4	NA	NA	TGTGCCAGCAGCTTATACGCGTCTCGGGAACTGTTTTTT	CASSLYASRELFF